This TCR beta chain was found in a study of regulatory T cells in long-lasting Graves disease. CDR1 MDHEN and CDR2 SYDVKM come from the germline V gene. The CDR3 contains 15 residues. J gave up 4 bases and V 4 bases, and 9 bases lay outside the gene matches. Stated time point: newly diagnosed GD, antithyroid drugs for less than 3 months. Extracted PBMC RNA gave rise to the TCR library. The guidelines of the American Thyroid Association were the basis for diagnosing Graves' disease. This clonotype was observed at least ten times. Relying on iRepertoire HTBI primers and Arm-PCR of CDR3 regions, the team built TCR beta libraries. TCRdb called the multiplex PCR reads again in MiXCR, with one record for every CDR3 protein. The repertoire holds hundreds of thousands of distinct CDR3 sequences, with more than 10% as singletons. These records were also assigned to another study, of T cells in Graves' hyperthyroidism and ophthalmopathy. That report adds: RT-PCR in the first round (using the HTBI primer set) targeted the TCR CDR3.

The specimen was peripheral blood mononuclear cells (PBMCs), collected at new diagnosis, from a patient treated with antithyroid drugs. This sequence joins TRBV28 and TRBJ2-7, with 8 bases aligning to TRBD2. This sequence originates from a woman aged 25 to 39 with Graves disease. CDR3 sequence (DNA): TGTGCCAGCAGTTCCTCCGGGACTAGTAAGTACGAGCAGTACTTC. It translates to CASSSSGTSKYEQYF.